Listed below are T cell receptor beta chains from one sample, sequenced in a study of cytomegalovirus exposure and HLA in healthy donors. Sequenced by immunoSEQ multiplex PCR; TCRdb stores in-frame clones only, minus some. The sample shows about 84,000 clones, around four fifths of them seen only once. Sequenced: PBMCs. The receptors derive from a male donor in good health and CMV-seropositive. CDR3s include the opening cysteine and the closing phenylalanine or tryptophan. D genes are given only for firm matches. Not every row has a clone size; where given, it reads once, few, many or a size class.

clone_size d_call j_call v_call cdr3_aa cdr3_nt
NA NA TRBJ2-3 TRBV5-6 CASSLKLAGTDTQYF TGTGCCAGCAGCTTGAAGCTGGCGGGCACAGATACGCAGTATTTT
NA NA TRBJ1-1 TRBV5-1 CASKGGAGSTEAFF TGCGCCAGCAAGGGGGGGGCGGGGAGCACTGAAGCTTTCTTT
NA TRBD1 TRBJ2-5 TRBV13 CASSPPGGAVETQYF TGTGCCAGCAGCCCACCAGGGGGCGCGGTGGAGACCCAGTACTTC
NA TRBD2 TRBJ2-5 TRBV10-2 CASSAGTSGSASHF TGCGCCAGCAGTGCCGGGACTAGCGGGAGCGCCTCCCACTTC
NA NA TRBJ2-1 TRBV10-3 CAISESWTANEQFF TGTGCCATCAGTGAGTCGTGGACTGCCAATGAGCAGTTCTTC
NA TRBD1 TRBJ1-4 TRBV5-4 CASSSKYGTEITTNEKLFF TGTGCCAGCAGCTCCAAGTATGGGACAGAAATTACAACTAATGAAAAACTGTTTTTT
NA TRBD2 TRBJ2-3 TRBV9 CASSVTSGRTLTDTQYF TGTGCCAGCAGCGTGACTAGCGGGAGGACCCTCACAGATACGCAGTATTTT
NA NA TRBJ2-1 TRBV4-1 CASSQVPHGHYNEQFF TGCGCCAGCAGCCAAGTGCCACATGGGCACTACAATGAGCAGTTCTTC
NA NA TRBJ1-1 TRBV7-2 CASSLDRTFEAFF TGTGCCAGCAGCTTAGATAGGACTTTTGAAGCTTTCTTT
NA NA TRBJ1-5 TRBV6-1 CASRQGSNQPQHF TGTGCCAGCAGACAGGGTAGCAATCAGCCCCAGCATTTT
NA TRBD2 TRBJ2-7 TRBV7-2 CASSLPSGVQEGEQYF TGTGCCAGCAGCCTTCCTAGCGGGGTACAAGAGGGCGAGCAGTACTTC
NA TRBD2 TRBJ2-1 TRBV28 CASRGTSGLYNEQFF TGTGCCAGCAGGGGGACTAGCGGGCTATACAATGAGCAGTTCTTC
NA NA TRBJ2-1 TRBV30 CAWSVGSYNEQFF TGTGCCTGGAGTGTCGGCTCCTACAATGAGCAGTTCTTC
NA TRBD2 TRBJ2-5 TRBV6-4 CASSVLVAGDETQYF TGTGCCAGCAGTGTCCTCGTAGCGGGAGATGAGACCCAGTACTTC
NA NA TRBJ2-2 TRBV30 CAWRSQNTGELFF TGTGCCTGGAGGAGCCAGAACACCGGGGAGCTGTTTTTT
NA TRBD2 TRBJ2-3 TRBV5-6 CASSLLSGRARDTQYF TGTGCCAGCAGCCTCCTTAGCGGGAGGGCCAGAGATACGCAGTATTTT
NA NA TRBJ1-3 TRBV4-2 CASSHQAETRARNTIYF TGTGCCAGCAGCCACCAAGCGGAGACTAGAGCCCGAAACACCATATATTTT
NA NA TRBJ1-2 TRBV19 CASKRQASYGYTF TGTGCCAGTAAAAGACAGGCCTCCTATGGCTACACCTTC
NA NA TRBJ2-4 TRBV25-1 CASSETTVLAKNIQYF TGTGCCAGCAGTGAAACGACAGTACTAGCCAAAAACATTCAGTACTTC
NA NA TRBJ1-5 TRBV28 CASSPSSRLGKGYQPQHF TGTGCCAGCAGCCCTAGTAGTCGGTTGGGGAAGGGGTATCAGCCCCAGCATTTT
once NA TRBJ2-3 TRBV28 CASSAGTGNPDTQYF TGTGCCAGCAGTGCCGGAACAGGGAATCCAGATACGCAGTATTTT
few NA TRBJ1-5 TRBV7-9 CASSLEGRNQPQHF TGTGCCAGCAGCTTGGAGGGACGCAATCAGCCCCAGCATTTT
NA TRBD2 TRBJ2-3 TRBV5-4 CASSPPLAGGHGDTQYF TGTGCCAGCAGCCCTCCCCTAGCGGGAGGGCATGGAGATACGCAGTATTTT
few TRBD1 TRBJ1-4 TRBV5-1 CASSPDRGPSTNEKLFF TGCGCCAGCAGCCCGGACAGGGGACCCTCAACTAATGAAAAACTGTTTTTT
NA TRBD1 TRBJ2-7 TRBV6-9 CACRGTGMSYEQYF TGTGCCTGCCGTGGGACAGGGATGTCCTACGAGCAGTACTTC
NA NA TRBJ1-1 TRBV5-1 CASSLAAVNTEAFF TGCGCCAGCAGCTTGGCCGCAGTGAACACTGAAGCTTTCTTT
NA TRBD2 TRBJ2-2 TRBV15 CATSRAGLAGTGELFF TGTGCCACCAGCAGAGCGGGACTAGCTGGTACCGGGGAGCTGTTTTTT
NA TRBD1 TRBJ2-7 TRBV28 CASSDRVGDEQYF TGTGCCAGCAGTGACAGGGTTGGGGACGAGCAGTACTTC
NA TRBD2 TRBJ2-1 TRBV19 CARGGGAGGLDEQFF TGTGCCAGGGGGGGCGGTGCGGGAGGGCTGGATGAGCAGTTCTTC